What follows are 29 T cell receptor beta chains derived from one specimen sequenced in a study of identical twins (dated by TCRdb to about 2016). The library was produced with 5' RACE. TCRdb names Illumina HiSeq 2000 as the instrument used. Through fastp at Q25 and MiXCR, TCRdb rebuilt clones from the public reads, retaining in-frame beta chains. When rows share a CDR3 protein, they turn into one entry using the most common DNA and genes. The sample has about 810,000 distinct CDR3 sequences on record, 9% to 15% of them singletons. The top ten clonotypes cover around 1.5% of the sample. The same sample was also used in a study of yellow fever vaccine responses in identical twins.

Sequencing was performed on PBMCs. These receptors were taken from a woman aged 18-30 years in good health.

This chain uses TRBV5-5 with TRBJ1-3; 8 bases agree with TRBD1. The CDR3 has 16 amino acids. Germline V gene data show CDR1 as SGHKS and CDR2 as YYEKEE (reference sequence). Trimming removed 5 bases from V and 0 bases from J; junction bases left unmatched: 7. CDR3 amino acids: CASSLQGGNSGNTIYF. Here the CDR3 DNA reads TGTGCCAGCAGTTTACAGGGGGGCAACTCTGGAAACACCATATATTTT.

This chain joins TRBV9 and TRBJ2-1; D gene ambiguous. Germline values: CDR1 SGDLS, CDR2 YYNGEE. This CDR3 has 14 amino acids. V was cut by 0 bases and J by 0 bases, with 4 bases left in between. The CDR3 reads CASSVDGSYNEQFF. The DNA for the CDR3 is TGTGCCAGCAGCGTAGACGGCTCCTACAATGAGCAGTTCTTC.

The CDR3 bases are TGTGCCAGCAGCTTAGGGGCCGGGAGCATGAACACTGAAGCTTTCTTT. This translates into CASSLGAGSMNTEAFF. V is TRBV7-9 and J is TRBJ1-1; no reliable D call. The CDR3 extends over 16 amino acids. From germline, CDR1 is SEHNR and CDR2 FQNEAQ (reference sequence). Trimming stripped 1 base from V and 0 bases from J, with 12 bases between.

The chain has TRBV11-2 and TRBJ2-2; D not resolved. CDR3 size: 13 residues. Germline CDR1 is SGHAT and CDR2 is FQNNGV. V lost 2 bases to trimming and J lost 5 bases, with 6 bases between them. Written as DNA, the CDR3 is TGTGCCAGCAGCTTAATAGTGACCGGGGAGCTGTTTTTT. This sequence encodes CASSLIVTGELFF.

In DNA form, the CDR3 reads TGTGCCAGCAGGACTAGAATTTCAGATACGCAGTATTTT. It translates to CASRTRISDTQYF. This chain joins TRBV12-3 or TRBV12-4 and TRBJ2-3, with D possibly matching TRBD2 (6 bases). The V end was cut by 6 bases, the J end by 4 bases, with 11 bases between. CDR3 length: 13 amino acids.

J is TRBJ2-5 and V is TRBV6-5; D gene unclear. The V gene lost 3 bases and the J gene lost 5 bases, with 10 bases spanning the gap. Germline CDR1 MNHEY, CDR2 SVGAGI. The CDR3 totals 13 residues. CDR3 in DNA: TGTGCCAGCAGTTATGGGGTACGGGAGACCCAGTACTTC. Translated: CASSYGVRETQYF.

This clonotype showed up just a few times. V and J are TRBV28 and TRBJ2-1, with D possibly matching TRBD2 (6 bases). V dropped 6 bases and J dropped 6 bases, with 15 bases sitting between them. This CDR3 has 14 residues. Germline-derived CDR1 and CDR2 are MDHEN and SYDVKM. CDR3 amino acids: CASSQTSTGNEQFF. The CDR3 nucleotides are TGTGCCAGCAGCCAAACTAGCACGGGCAATGAGCAGTTCTTC.

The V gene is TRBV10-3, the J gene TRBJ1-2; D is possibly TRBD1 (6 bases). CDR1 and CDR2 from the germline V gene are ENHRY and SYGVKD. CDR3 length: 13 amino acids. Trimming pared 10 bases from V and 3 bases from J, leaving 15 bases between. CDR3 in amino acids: CATRRTADYGYTF. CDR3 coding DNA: TGTGCCACCCGAAGGACAGCCGACTATGGCTACACCTTC.

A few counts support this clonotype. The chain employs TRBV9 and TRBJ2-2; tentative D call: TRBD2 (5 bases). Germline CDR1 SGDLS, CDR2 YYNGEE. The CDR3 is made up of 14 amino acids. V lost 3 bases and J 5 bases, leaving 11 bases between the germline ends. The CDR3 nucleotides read TGTGCCAGCAGCGGTGGAGGTTGGACCGGGGAGCTGTTTTTT. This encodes CASSGGGWTGELFF. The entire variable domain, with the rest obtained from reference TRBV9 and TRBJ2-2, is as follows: DSGVTQTPKHLITATGQRVTLRCSPRSGDLSVYWYQQSLDQGLQFLIQYYNGEERAKGNILERFSAQQFPDLHSELNLSSLELGDSALYFCASSGGGWTGELFFGEGSRLTVL.

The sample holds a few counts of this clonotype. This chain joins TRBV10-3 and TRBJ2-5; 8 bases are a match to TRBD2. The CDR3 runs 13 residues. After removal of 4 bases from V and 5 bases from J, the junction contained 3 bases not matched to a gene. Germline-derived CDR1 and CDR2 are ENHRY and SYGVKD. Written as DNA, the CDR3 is TGTGCCATCAGTGGTAGCGGGGCGGAGACCCAGTACTTC. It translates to CAISGSGAETQYF.

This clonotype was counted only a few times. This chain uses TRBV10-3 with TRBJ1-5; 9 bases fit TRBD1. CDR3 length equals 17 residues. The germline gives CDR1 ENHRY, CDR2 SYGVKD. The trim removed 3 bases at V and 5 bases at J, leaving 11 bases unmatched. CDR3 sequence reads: CAISDSSGTGRDQPQHF. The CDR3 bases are TGTGCCATCAGTGATTCCAGCGGGACAGGGAGGGATCAGCCCCAGCATTTT.

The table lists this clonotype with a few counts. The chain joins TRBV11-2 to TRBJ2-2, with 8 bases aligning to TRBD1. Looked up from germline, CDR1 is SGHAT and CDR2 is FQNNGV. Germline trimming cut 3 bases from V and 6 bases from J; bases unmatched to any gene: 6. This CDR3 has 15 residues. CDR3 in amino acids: CASSFKTGVPGELFF. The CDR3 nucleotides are TGTGCCAGCAGCTTTAAGACAGGGGTCCCCGGGGAGCTGTTTTTT.

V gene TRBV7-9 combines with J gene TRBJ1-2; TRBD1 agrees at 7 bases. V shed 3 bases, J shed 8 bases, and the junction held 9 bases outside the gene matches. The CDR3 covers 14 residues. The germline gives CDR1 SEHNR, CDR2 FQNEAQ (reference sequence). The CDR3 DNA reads TGTGCCAGCAGCTTGACAGGGCCGTTAGGGGGCTACACCTTC. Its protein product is CASSLTGPLGGYTF.

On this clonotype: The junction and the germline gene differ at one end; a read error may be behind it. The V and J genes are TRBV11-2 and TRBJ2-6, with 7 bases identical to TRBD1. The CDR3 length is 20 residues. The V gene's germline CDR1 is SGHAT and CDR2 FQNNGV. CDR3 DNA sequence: TGTGCCAGCAGCTCCCCTCCCTTGGGACAGAACAGCTCTGCGGCCAACGTCCTGACTTTC. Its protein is CASSSPPLGQNSSAANVLTF.

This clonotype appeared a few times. CDR3 coding DNA: TGTGCCAGCAGCCAAATGGGTGTAGATTCACCCCTCCACTTT. It specifies CASSQMGVDSPLHF. This sequence joins TRBV4-2 and TRBJ1-6; D gene uncertain. Germline values: CDR1 LGHNA, CDR2 YNFKEQ. Trimming removed 2 bases at V and 8 bases at J, with 10 bases between. This CDR3 has 14 amino acids.

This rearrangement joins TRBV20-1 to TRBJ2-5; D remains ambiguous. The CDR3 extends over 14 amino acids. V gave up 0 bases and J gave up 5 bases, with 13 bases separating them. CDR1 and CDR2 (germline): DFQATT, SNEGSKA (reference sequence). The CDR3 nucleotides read TGCAGTGCTAGAGATTTCGGACGATGGGAGACCCAGTACTTC. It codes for CSARDFGRWETQYF.

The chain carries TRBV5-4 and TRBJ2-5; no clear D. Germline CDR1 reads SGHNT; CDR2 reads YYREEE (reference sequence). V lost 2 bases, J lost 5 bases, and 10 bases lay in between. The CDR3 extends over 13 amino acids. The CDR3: CASSFSFVETQYF. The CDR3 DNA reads TGTGCCAGCAGCTTCAGTTTTGTGGAGACCCAGTACTTC.

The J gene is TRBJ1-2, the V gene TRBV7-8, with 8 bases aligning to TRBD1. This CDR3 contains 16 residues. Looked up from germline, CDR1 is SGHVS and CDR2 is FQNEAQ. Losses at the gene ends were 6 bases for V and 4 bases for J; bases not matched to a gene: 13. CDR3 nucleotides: TGTGCCAGCAGTCCTAATAGACAGGGGAGGGCCTATGGCTACACCTTC. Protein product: CASSPNRQGRAYGYTF.

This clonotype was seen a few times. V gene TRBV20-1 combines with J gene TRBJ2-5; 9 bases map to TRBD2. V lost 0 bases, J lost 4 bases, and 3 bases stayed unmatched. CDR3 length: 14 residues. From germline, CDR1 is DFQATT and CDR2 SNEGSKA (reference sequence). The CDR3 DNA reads TGCAGTGCTAGAGATGGGACTAGCAGAGAGACCCAGTACTTC. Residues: CSARDGTSRETQYF.

For the CDR3, the DNA is TGTGCCAGCAGCCAGGAAAGCGGGGAAAAACTGTTTTTT. Translated: CASSQESGEKLFF. J is TRBJ1-4 and V is TRBV2, with D unresolved. The CDR3 is 13 residues long. Germline values: CDR1 SNHLY, CDR2 FYNNEI. V was pared by 6 bases and J by 8 bases, with 13 bases between.

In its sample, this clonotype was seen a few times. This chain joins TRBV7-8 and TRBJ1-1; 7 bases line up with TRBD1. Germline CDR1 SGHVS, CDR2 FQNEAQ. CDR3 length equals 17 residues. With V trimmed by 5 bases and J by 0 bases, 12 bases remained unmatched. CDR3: CASSNPRQGPLNTEAFF. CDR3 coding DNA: TGTGCCAGCAGCAACCCCCGACAGGGACCTTTGAACACTGAAGCTTTCTTT.

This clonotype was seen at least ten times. The CDR3 nucleotides are TGTGCCAGCAGTCCCCAGGGAGGGAGTCAGCCCCAGCATTTT. Translation: CASSPQGGSQPQHF. The chain recombines TRBV12-3 or TRBV12-4 with TRBJ1-5, with D possibly being TRBD1 (5 bases). CDR3 size: 14 residues. V gave up 5 bases and J gave up 6 bases, with 14 bases separating them.

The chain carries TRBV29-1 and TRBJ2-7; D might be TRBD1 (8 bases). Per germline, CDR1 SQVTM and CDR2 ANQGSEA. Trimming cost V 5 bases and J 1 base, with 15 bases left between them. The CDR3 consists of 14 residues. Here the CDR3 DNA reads TGCAGCGTTAGGACAGGGAGGGAATCCTACGAGCAGTACTTC. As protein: CSVRTGRESYEQYF.

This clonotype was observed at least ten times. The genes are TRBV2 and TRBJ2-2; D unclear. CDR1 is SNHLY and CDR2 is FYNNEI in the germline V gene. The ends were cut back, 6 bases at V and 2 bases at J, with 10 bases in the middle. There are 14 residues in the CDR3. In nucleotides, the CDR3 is TGTGCCAGCAGACTTAAGACCAACACCGGGGAGCTGTTTTTT. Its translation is CASRLKTNTGELFF.

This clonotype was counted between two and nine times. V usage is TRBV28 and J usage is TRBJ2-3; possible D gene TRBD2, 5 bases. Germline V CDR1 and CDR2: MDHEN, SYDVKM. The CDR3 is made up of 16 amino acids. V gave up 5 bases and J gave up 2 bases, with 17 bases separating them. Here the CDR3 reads CASSENDYYLTDTQYF. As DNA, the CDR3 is TGTGCCAGCAGTGAAAATGACTACTACCTCACAGATACGCAGTATTTT.

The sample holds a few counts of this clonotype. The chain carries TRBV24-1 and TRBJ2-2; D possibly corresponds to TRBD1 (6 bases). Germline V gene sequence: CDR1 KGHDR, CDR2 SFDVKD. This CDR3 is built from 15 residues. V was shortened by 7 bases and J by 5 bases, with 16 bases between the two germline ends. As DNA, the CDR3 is TGTGCCACCAGCGCGCATGAAACAGGGACCGGGGAGCTGTTTTTT. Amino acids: CATSAHETGTGELFF.

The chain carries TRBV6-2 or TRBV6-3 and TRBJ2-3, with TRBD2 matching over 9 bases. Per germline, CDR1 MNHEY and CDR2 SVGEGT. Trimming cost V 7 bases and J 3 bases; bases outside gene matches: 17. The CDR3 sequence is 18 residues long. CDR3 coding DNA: TGTGCCAGCACACACGCCAAGCGGGGGGTACGGAAGACAGATACGCAGTATTTT. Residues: CASTHAKRGVRKTDTQYF.

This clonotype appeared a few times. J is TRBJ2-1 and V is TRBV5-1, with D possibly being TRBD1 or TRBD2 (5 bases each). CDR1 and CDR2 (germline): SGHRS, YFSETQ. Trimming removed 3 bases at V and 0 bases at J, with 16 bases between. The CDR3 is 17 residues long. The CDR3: CASSSQGAKSSYNEQFF. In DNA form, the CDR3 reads TGCGCCAGCAGCTCGCAGGGAGCGAAAAGCTCCTACAATGAGCAGTTCTTC.

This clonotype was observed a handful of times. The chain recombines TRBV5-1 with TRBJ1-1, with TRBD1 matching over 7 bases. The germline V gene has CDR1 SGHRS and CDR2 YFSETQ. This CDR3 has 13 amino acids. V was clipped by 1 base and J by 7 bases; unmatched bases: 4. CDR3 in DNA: TGCGCCAGCAGCTTGAGGGGGCAGGATGAAGCTTTCTTT. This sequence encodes CASSLRGQDEAFF.